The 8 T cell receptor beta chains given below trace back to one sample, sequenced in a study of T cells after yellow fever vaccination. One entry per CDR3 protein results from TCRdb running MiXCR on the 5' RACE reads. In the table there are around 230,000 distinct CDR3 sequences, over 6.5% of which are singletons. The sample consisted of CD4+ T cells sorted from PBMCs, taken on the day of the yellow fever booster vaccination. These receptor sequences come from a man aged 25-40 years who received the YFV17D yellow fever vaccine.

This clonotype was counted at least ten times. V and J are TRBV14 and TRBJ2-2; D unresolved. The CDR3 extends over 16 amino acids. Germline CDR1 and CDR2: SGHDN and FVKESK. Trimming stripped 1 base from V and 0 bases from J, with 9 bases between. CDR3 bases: TGTGCCAGCAGCCAAGGAGCAAGAGCGAACACCGGGGAGCTGTTTTTT. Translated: CASSQGARANTGELFF. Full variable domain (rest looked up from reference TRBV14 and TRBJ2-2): EAGVTQFPSHSVIEKGQTVTLRCDPISGHDNLYWYRRVMGKEIKFLLHFVKESKQDESGMPNNRFLAERTGGTYSTLKVQPAELEDSGVYFCASSQGARANTGELFFGEGSRLTVL.

Here the CDR3 reads CASSSPGLAGGSSYNEQFF. The CDR3 nucleotides are TGTGCCAGCAGCTCGCCGGGACTAGCGGGCGGGAGCTCCTACAATGAGCAGTTCTTC. The chain links TRBV7-3 to TRBJ2-1; 12 nucleotides align to TRBD2. This CDR3 is built from 19 residues. Germline trimming cut 4 bases from V and 0 bases from J; bases unmatched to any gene: 10. The germline gives CDR1 SGHTA, CDR2 FQGTGA.

The CDR3 loop reads CAASGSGVNTEAFF. The CDR3 DNA reads TGTGCCGCCTCGGGGTCGGGAGTGAACACTGAAGCTTTCTTT. The chain has TRBV7-2 and TRBJ1-1; the D is unclear. V lost 11 bases to trimming and J lost 0 bases, with 16 bases between them. Germline CDR1 and CDR2: SGHTA and FQGNSA. The CDR3 runs 14 residues.

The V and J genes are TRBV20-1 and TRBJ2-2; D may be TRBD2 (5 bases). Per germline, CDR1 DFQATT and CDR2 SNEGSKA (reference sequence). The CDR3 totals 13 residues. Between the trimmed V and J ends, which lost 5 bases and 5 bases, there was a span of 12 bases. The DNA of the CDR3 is TGCAGTGCTGGGCACCCGGGGACCGGGGAGCTGTTTTTT. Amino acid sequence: CSAGHPGTGELFF.

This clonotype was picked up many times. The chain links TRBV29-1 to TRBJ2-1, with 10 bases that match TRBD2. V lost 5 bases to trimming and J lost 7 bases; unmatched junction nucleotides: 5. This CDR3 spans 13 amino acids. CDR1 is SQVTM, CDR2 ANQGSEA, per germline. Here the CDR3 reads CSVRLAGENEQFF. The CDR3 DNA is TGCAGCGTTCGTCTAGCGGGAGAAAATGAGCAGTTCTTC.

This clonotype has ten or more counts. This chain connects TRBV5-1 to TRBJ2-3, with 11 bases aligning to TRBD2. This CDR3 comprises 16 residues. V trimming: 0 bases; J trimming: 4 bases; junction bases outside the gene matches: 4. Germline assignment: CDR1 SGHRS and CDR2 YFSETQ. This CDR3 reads CASSLELAGESDTQYF. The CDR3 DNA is TGCGCCAGCAGCTTGGAACTAGCGGGAGAATCAGATACGCAGTATTTT.

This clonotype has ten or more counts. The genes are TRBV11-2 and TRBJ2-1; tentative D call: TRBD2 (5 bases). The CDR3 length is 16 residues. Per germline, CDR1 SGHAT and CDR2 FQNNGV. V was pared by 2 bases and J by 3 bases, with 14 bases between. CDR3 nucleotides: TGTGCCAGCAGCTTAATGACCGGCGGGTACTACAATGAGCAGTTCTTC. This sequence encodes CASSLMTGGYYNEQFF.

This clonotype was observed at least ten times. CDR3 in DNA: TGTGCCAGCAGTGAGGTCTACGAGCAGTACTTC. This encodes CASSEVYEQYF. The rearrangement uses TRBV25-1 and TRBJ2-7; D is ambiguous. The length of the CDR3 is 11 residues. Germline V gene sequence: CDR1 MGHDK, CDR2 SYGVNS. V was trimmed by 3 bases and J by 3 bases, leaving 3 bases between them.